This T cell receptor beta chain was observed in a study of blood T cells in healthy people across ages. A second PCR, run for about 7 to 12 cycles, used a sample-barcoded 5' primer plus a J-beta primer mix. Sequencing of every sample gave 2.5 million or more CDR3-containing paired-end reads. TCRdb independently ran MiXCR on the 5' RACE reads; one entry per CDR3 protein. The sample holds roughly 1.9 million distinct CDR3 sequences; around 40% are singletons and the top ten take 23%. All donors came from Russia, were Caucasian and healthy, and spanned ages roughly 6 to 95. Study-wide points: The study found TCR beta diversity correlated strongly with naive T cell percentage. Age advanced and TCR beta diversity per million T cells fell, roughly linearly.

For this clonotype: What it binds is not known.

The sequence was collected from a human donor in good health. Sequencing was carried out using blood.

The DNA for the CDR3 is TGTGCCAGCAGGCCCCCAGCGAGCTCCTACAATGAGCAGTTCTTC. This sequence encodes CASRPPASSYNEQFF. The chain has TRBV6-2 or TRBV6-3 and TRBJ2-1, with D unclear. This CDR3 contains 15 residues. Trimming removed 6 bases from V and 0 bases from J, with 12 bases in between. CDR1 and CDR2 (germline): MNHEY, SVGEGT.